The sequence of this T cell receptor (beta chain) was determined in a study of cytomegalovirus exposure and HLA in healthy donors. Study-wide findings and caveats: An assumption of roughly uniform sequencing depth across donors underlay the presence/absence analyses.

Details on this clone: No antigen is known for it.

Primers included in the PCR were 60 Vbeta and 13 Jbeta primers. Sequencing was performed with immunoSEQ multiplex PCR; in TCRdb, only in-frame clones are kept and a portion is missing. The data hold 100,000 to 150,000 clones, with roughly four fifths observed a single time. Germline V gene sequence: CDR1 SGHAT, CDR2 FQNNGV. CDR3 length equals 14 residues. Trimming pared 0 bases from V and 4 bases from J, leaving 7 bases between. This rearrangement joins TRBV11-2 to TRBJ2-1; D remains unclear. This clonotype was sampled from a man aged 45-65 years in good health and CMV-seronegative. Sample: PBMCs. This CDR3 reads CASSLDPVYNEQFF. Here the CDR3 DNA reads TGTGCCAGCAGCTTAGATCCCGTTTACAATGAGCAGTTCTTC. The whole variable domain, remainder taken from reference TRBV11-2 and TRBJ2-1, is EAGVAQSPRYKIIEKRQSVAFWCNPISGHATLYWYQQILGQGPKLLIQFQNNGVVDDSQLPKDRFSAERLKGVDSTLKIQPAKLEDSAVYLCASSLDPVYNEQFFGPGTRLTVL.